What follows are 25 T cell receptor beta chains derived from one specimen sequenced in a study of T-cell reconstitution after alpha-beta-depleted transplantation in children. Molecular barcoding with unique molecular identifiers was used for the TCRbeta library. TCRdb re-called the PCR reads through MiXCR, storing one row per CDR3 protein. The data contain about 610,000 distinct CDR3 sequences, 25% to 30% of them singletons. The specimen was PBMCs, collected before TCRalphabeta/CD19-depleted stem cell transplant. The receptors here all came from a boy under two years old with Wiskott-Aldrich syndrome, due to receive a stem cell transplant.

The CDR3 nucleotides read TGTGCCAGCTCACCAAGGGCGGGAGAGACCCAGTACTTC. The encoded protein is CASSPRAGETQYF. This chain connects TRBV18 to TRBJ2-5, with a weak D call TRBD2 (5 bases). With 2 bases removed from V and 4 bases from J, the gap between germline ends came to 8 bases. Looked up from germline, CDR1 is KGHSH and CDR2 is LQKENI. The CDR3 contains 13 residues.

The chain links TRBV7-2 to TRBJ2-7; D not resolved. V lost 1 base and J lost 2, with 12 bases in between. The CDR3 has 15 amino acids. The germline V gene has CDR1 SGHTA and CDR2 FQGNSA. CDR3 sequence (DNA): TGTGCCAGCAGCTTAGTACACGGAGATGCCTACGAGCAGTACTTC. Protein product: CASSLVHGDAYEQYF.

This clonotype was found many times. The gene calls are TRBV5-1 and TRBJ2-2; D not certain. The germline CDR1 and CDR2 sequences are SGHRS and YFSETQ. The CDR3 length is 11 residues. Trimming stripped 1 base from V and 6 bases from J, with 1 base between. CDR3 bases: TGCGCCAGCAGCTTGCCCGGGGAGCTGTTTTTT. Its protein product is CASSLPGELFF.

In its sample, this clonotype was seen a few times. This rearrangement joins TRBV20-1 to TRBJ2-7, with TRBD1 matching over 7 bases. The CDR3 spans 16 residues. Germline assignment: CDR1 DFQATT and CDR2 SNEGSKA (reference sequence). V lost 2 bases, J lost 0 bases, and 10 bases stayed unmatched. This chain's CDR3 is CSARKMSGQSSYEQYF. CDR3 DNA: TGCAGTGCTAGAAAAATGTCGGGACAGAGCTCCTACGAGCAGTACTTC.

The gene calls are TRBV11-2 and TRBJ2-3, with 11 bases that match TRBD2. CDR1 and CDR2 (germline): SGHAT, FQNNGV. The V and J ends lost 5 bases and 2 bases, in that order; junction bases with no gene match: 12. This CDR3 comprises 18 residues. The CDR3 DNA follows: TGTGCCAGCAGCAAGAGTGAGCTAGCGGGAGGCCTCACAGATACGCAGTATTTT. Translating it yields CASSKSELAGGLTDTQYF.

In nucleotides, the CDR3 is TGTGCCAGCAGCTTAGGGCGGATCCAAGAGACCCAGTACTTC. It codes for CASSLGRIQETQYF. The chain carries TRBV5-6 and TRBJ2-5; D uncertain. V was clipped by 2 bases and J by 1 base, with 9 bases between them. The CDR3 runs to 14 residues. Germline-derived CDR1 and CDR2 are SGHDT and YYEEEE.

CDR3 DNA: TGCAGTGCTAGAGTGGAAAGGGGGGCGGGGGGCACAGATACGCAGTATTTT. It encodes CSARVERGAGGTDTQYF. The J gene is TRBJ2-3, the V gene TRBV20-1; possible D gene TRBD2, 7 bases. Trimming cost V 1 base and J 1 base, with 18 bases left between them. CDR1 DFQATT and CDR2 SNEGSKA come from the germline V gene (reference sequence). The length of the CDR3 is 17 residues.

This rearrangement joins TRBV20-1 to TRBJ1-2; D remains unclear. Trimming removed 3 bases at V and 8 bases at J, with 16 bases between. Germline values: CDR1 DFQATT, CDR2 SNEGSKA (reference sequence). This CDR3 has 13 residues. CDR3 sequence (DNA): TGCAGTGCTAGCAGGCCATCCGGGGAAGGCTACACCTTC. It codes for CSASRPSGEGYTF.

J is TRBJ1-4 and V is TRBV20-1, with TRBD1 as a possible D gene (5 bases). V was trimmed by 6 bases and J by 6 bases, leaving 20 bases between them. Germline loops: CDR1 DFQATT, CDR2 SNEGSKA (reference sequence). The CDR3 covers 15 residues. CDR3 sequence (DNA): TGCAGTGCCAGATGGGGGGGGTTCGGTCATGAAAAACTGTTTTTT. Encoded protein: CSARWGGFGHEKLFF.

This clonotype has a handful of counts. The chain recombines TRBV5-6 with TRBJ2-1; 7 bases are a match to TRBD2. This CDR3 is 16 amino acids long. Germline loops: CDR1 SGHDT, CDR2 YYEEEE. After removal of 4 bases from V and 0 bases from J, the junction contained 7 bases not matched to a gene. CDR3 nucleotide sequence: TGTGCCAGCAGCCCCCTCTGGACTAGCTCCTACAATGAGCAGTTCTTC. It is translated as CASSPLWTSSYNEQFF.

The chain links TRBV6-5 to TRBJ1-4; D may be TRBD1 (5 bases). This CDR3 comprises 14 residues. V gave up 3 bases and J gave up 10 bases, with 15 bases separating them. CDR1 is MNHEY and CDR2 is SVGAGI in the germline V gene. CDR3 DNA: TGTGCCAGCAGTTATCAGGGTCAACCATCAAAACTGTTTTTT. It yields the protein CASSYQGQPSKLFF.

This sequence joins TRBV27 and TRBJ2-1; no firm D call. This CDR3 has 16 residues. V was shortened by 3 bases and J by 3 bases, with 15 bases between the two germline ends. The germline V gene has CDR1 MNHEY and CDR2 SMNVEV (reference sequence). The CDR3 spells CASSFSYPDYYNEQFF. The CDR3 DNA reads TGTGCCAGCAGTTTTTCTTACCCAGATTACTACAATGAGCAGTTCTTC.

The chain combines TRBV20-1 with TRBJ1-6; possible D gene TRBD1, 5 bases. The CDR3 is 14 amino acids. CDR1 is DFQATT and CDR2 is SNEGSKA in the germline V gene (reference sequence). V dropped 4 bases and J dropped 6 bases, with 13 bases sitting between them. This CDR3 reads CSATVRGPNSPLHF. For the CDR3, the DNA is TGCAGTGCTACGGTCCGGGGCCCTAATTCACCCCTCCACTTT.

This clonotype appeared a few times. The chain joins TRBV5-6 to TRBJ2-7; the D is unclear. The CDR3 length is 14 residues. With 0 bases removed from V and 6 bases from J, the gap between germline ends came to 13 bases. Germline CDR1 reads SGHDT; CDR2 reads YYEEEE. Here the CDR3 reads CASSLGATQSEQYF. CDR3 DNA sequence: TGTGCCAGCAGCTTGGGAGCCACCCAATCCGAGCAGTACTTC. The full variable domain, completed using reference TRBV5-6 and TRBJ2-7, is DAGVTQSPTHLIKTRGQQVTLRCSPKSGHDTVSWYQQALGQGPQFIFQYYEEEERQRGNFPDRFSGHQFPNYSSELNVNALLLGDSALYLCASSLGATQSEQYFGPGTRLTVT.

The chain recombines TRBV6-1 with TRBJ2-2, with a weak D call TRBD1 (5 bases). V was clipped by 2 bases and J by 1 base, with 11 bases between them. Germline lookup yields CDR1 MNHNS and CDR2 SASEGT. The CDR3 totals 16 residues. The CDR3 region has the DNA TGTGCCAGCAGTGAATTGCGACAGCTGAACACCGGGGAGCTGTTTTTT. Translating gives CASSELRQLNTGELFF.

The rearrangement uses TRBV6-5 and TRBJ1-5; D is unresolved. The germline V gene has CDR1 MNHEY and CDR2 SVGAGI. The germline V and J ends were trimmed by 4 bases and 4 bases, with 8 bases remaining between them. CDR3 size: 13 residues. The CDR3 bases are TGTGCCAGCAGTTTTACAGCGAATCAGCCCCAGCATTTT. It yields the protein CASSFTANQPQHF.

This chain links TRBV5-1 with TRBJ2-5; 13 nucleotides align to TRBD2. The V and J ends lost 4 bases and 5 bases, in that order; junction bases with no gene match: 14. Germline lookup yields CDR1 SGHRS and CDR2 YFSETQ. This CDR3 region has 18 residues. DNA of the CDR3: TGCGCCAGCAGCGGTGGGAAAATGACTAGCGGGAGGTGGGAGACCCAGTACTTC. This sequence encodes CASSGGKMTSGRWETQYF.

CDR3 DNA: TGCAGTGCTAGAGATCGCAAGGTTTACACTGAAGCTTTCTTT. This gives the protein CSARDRKVYTEAFF. This chain links TRBV20-1 with TRBJ1-1, with D uncertain. Deletions cut 0 bases from V and 3 bases from J, with 11 bases between. CDR1 DFQATT and CDR2 SNEGSKA come from the germline V gene (reference sequence). The CDR3 is made up of 14 amino acids.

The chain uses TRBV7-2 and TRBJ2-7; D remains unclear. The CDR3 extends over 14 amino acids. Deletions cut 0 bases from V and 0 bases from J, with 6 bases between. CDR1 and CDR2 (germline): SGHTA, FQGNSA. This chain's CDR3 is CASSLAVYSYEQYF. CDR3 DNA: TGTGCCAGCAGCTTAGCCGTGTACTCCTACGAGCAGTACTTC.

This chain links TRBV20-1 with TRBJ2-3; 9 positions agree with TRBD1. Trimming cost V 0 bases and J 7 bases; bases outside gene matches: 8. CDR3 size: 15 residues. Per the germline V gene, CDR1 is DFQATT and CDR2 is SNEGSKA (reference sequence). The CDR3 loop is CSARDIGQGRNTQYF. The CDR3 DNA sequence: TGCAGTGCTAGAGATATAGGACAGGGGAGGAATACGCAGTATTTT.

The J gene is TRBJ1-3, the V gene TRBV12-3 or TRBV12-4; 8 bases agree with TRBD1. With V trimmed by 4 bases and J by 0 bases, 14 bases remained unmatched. This CDR3 contains 19 residues. CDR3 in amino acids: CASSWRQGPFYRSGNTIYF. The CDR3 nucleotides read TGTGCCAGCAGTTGGAGACAGGGGCCCTTTTACCGCTCTGGAAACACCATATATTTT.

The gene calls are TRBV28 and TRBJ2-1; D call uncertain. The CDR3 contains 14 residues. V lost 3 bases and J 7 bases, leaving 13 bases between the germline ends. The germline V gene has CDR1 MDHEN and CDR2 SYDVKM. The CDR3 loop is CASSFEARRNEQFF. The DNA of the CDR3 is TGTGCCAGCAGTTTCGAGGCTAGGCGGAATGAGCAGTTCTTC.

The V gene is TRBV19, the J gene TRBJ1-1; D gene uncertain. V lost 6 bases to trimming and J lost 4 bases, with 6 bases between them. CDR3 length: 11 residues. Germline-derived CDR1 and CDR2 are LNHDA and SQIVND (reference sequence). CDR3 amino acids: CASRWATEAFF. The DNA for the CDR3 is TGTGCCAGTAGATGGGCCACTGAAGCTTTCTTT.

This clonotype occurred a few times. The chain has TRBV15 and TRBJ1-6; D is uncertain. The germline CDR1 and CDR2 sequences are LNHNV and YYDKDF (reference sequence). This CDR3 contains 16 residues. Trimming removed 0 bases at V and 6 bases at J, with 12 bases between. In DNA, the CDR3 is TGTGCCACCAGCAGAGAGAGGGTCCCTCTTAATTCACCCCTCCACTTT. As protein: CATSRERVPLNSPLHF.

This clonotype was recorded at least ten times. The V gene is TRBV27, the J gene TRBJ2-2; tentatively, D is TRBD1 (5 bases). The ends were cut back, 6 bases at V and 1 base at J, with 6 bases in the middle. Looked up from germline, CDR1 is MNHEY and CDR2 is SMNVEV (reference sequence). The CDR3 covers 13 residues. The CDR3 protein is CASSQGNTGELFF. The CDR3 nucleotides are TGTGCCAGCAGCCAGGGGAACACCGGGGAGCTGTTTTTT.